Below, 28 T cell receptor beta chains from the same sample are listed, as sequenced in a study of shared clonotypes between healthy human individuals. The repertoire was sequenced with immunoSEQ multiplex PCR; TCRdb's copy has only in-frame clones and lacks some. Here the sample spans approximately 1.5 million clones, about 98% being singletons. Specimen: naive CD4+ T cells sorted from blood. Specified subset: CD45RA+ positively selected. The receptors shown here come from a man aged 30 to 39 in good health.

This rearrangement joins TRBV11-1 to TRBJ1-2; tentative D call: TRBD1 (6 bases). This CDR3 has 14 residues. V was cut by 3 bases and J by 8 bases, with 16 bases left in between. Germline values: CDR1 SGHAT, CDR2 FQDESV (reference sequence). The CDR3 nucleotides are TGTGCCAGCAGCTTGGACCCAGGGGCAGGAGGCTACACCTTC. This gives the protein CASSLDPGAGGYTF.

The chain employs TRBV9 and TRBJ2-3; possible D gene TRBD1, 6 bases. The CDR3 totals 16 residues. Looked up from germline, CDR1 is SGDLS and CDR2 is YYNGEE. Trimming took 3 bases from V and 4 from J, leaving 18 bases between them. The CDR3 loop is CASSASGTTGADTQYF. CDR3 bases: TGTGCCAGCAGCGCTTCCGGGACGACAGGCGCAGATACGCAGTATTTT.

V is TRBV2 and J is TRBJ1-1; perhaps TRBD1 as D (5 bases). CDR1 is SNHLY, CDR2 FYNNEI, per germline. Trimming left V 5 bases short and J 11 bases short, with 15 bases between. CDR3 length: 12 amino acids. Here the CDR3 DNA reads TGTGCCAGCAGTTCTCAGGGCACCGAGGCTTTCTTT. Amino acid sequence: CASSSQGTEAFF.

The DNA for the CDR3 is TGTGCCAGCTCACCACCATCCGTTCGTAACGGTGAGCAGTTCTTC. Translated, it gives CASSPPSVRNGEQFF. This chain joins TRBV18 and TRBJ2-1; D unresolved. V lost 0 bases and J 9 bases, leaving 15 bases between the germline ends. This CDR3 is 15 amino acids long. Germline CDR1 KGHSH, CDR2 LQKENI.

This chain connects TRBV6-5 to TRBJ2-6; the D gene is possibly TRBD1 (6 bases). V was shortened by 10 bases and J by 1 base, with 11 bases between the two germline ends. CDR1 is MNHEY, CDR2 SVGAGI, per germline. This CDR3 is built from 14 residues. The CDR3 coding sequence is TGTGCCACACAGGGTTCGTCTGGGGCCAACGTCCTGACTTTC. Its protein product is CATQGSSGANVLTF.

This chain connects TRBV2 to TRBJ1-3; a possible D gene is TRBD1 (5 bases). In germline, CDR1 is SNHLY, CDR2 FYNNEI. This CDR3 has 13 residues. The ends were cut back, 8 bases at V and 4 bases at J, with 12 bases in the middle. The CDR3 DNA follows: TGTGCCAGCGGGAGGGGTATAGGAAACACCATATATTTT. It codes for CASGRGIGNTIYF.

This clone was observed once. The chain joins TRBV29-1 to TRBJ2-7, with D maybe TRBD1 (7 bases). The CDR3 loop spans 15 amino acids. V was shortened by 1 base and J by 4 bases, with 17 bases between the two germline ends. Germline values: CDR1 SQVTM, CDR2 ANQGSEA. CDR3 sequence reads: CSVEGRDSGVYEQYF. The CDR3 DNA is TGCAGCGTTGAAGGGAGGGACAGCGGAGTTTACGAGCAGTACTTC.

In DNA, the CDR3 is TGTGCCAGCAGCCTCGGTCAGGGCGTCAATACGCAGTATTTT. It encodes CASSLGQGVNTQYF. The V gene is TRBV11-3, the J gene TRBJ2-3; a weak D match, TRBD1 (5 bases). Germline V lookup: CDR1 SGHNT, CDR2 YENEEA. Trimming removed 5 bases at V and 7 bases at J, with 16 bases between. The CDR3 has 14 amino acids.

The rearrangement links TRBV9 to TRBJ2-2, with 7 bases identical to TRBD2. Germline assignment: CDR1 SGDLS and CDR2 YYNGEE. This CDR3 comprises 16 residues. V was clipped by 0 bases and J by 4 bases; unmatched bases: 6. The CDR3 DNA sequence: TGTGCCAGCAGCGTAGGATCGGGAGGAACCACCGGGGAGCTGTTTTTT. It yields the protein CASSVGSGGTTGELFF. Together with reference TRBV9 and TRBJ2-2, the CDR3 gives the full variable domain: DSGVTQTPKHLITATGQRVTLRCSPRSGDLSVYWYQQSLDQGLQFLIQYYNGEERAKGNILERFSAQQFPDLHSELNLSSLELGDSALYFCASSVGSGGTTGELFFGEGSRLTVL.

The chain recombines TRBV18 with TRBJ1-1; possibly TRBD1 for D (6 bases). Germline V gene data show CDR1 as KGHSH and CDR2 as LQKENI. The CDR3 runs 19 residues. The V end lost 4 bases, the J end lost 0 bases, and 24 bases lay between the germline ends. DNA of the CDR3: TGTGCCAGCTCACTTTCCCCGACAGGCAGTCCCTTGGTGAACACTGAAGCTTTCTTT. Its protein product is CASSLSPTGSPLVNTEAFF.

This sequence joins TRBV10-3 and TRBJ2-3; TRBD2 matches 8 bases. Germline V gene lookup returns CDR1 ENHRY and CDR2 SYGVKD. The V segment lost 6 bases and the J segment 0 bases; nucleotides outside the gene matches: 5. The CDR3 is 15 residues long. CDR3: CAIRTSASSTDTQYF. CDR3 DNA sequence: TGTGCCATCAGGACTAGCGCGTCTAGCACAGATACGCAGTATTTT.

This rearrangement joins TRBV5-1 to TRBJ2-4, with no clear D. Per germline, CDR1 SGHRS and CDR2 YFSETQ. The CDR3 has 13 residues. V lost 5 bases, J lost 8 bases, and 14 bases lay in between. CDR3 residues: CASSRLESDIQYF. The CDR3 DNA follows: TGCGCCAGCAGTCGGTTAGAATCGGACATTCAGTACTTC. Variable domain in full (rest from reference TRBV5-1 and TRBJ2-4): KAGVTQTPRYLIKTRGQQVTLSCSPISGHRSVSWYQQTPGQGLQFLFEYFSETQRNKGNFPGRFSGRQFSNSRSEMNVSTLELGDSALYLCASSRLESDIQYFGAGTRLSVL.

The chain carries TRBV7-9 and TRBJ2-7; maybe TRBD1 (5 bases). This CDR3 region has 13 residues. Germline CDR1 reads SEHNR; CDR2 reads FQNEAQ (reference sequence). Trimming shortened V by 1 base and J by 7 bases, and 11 bases separated the two germline ends. As DNA, the CDR3 is TGTGCCAGCAGCTTAGTCGCGGCAGGGGAGCAGTACTTC. It specifies CASSLVAAGEQYF.

This chain's CDR3 is CATSREAGLAGEGSSYNEQFF. Written as DNA, the CDR3 is TGTGCCACCAGCAGAGAGGCAGGACTAGCGGGAGAGGGGAGCTCCTACAATGAGCAGTTCTTC. The chain has TRBV15 and TRBJ2-1; 13 nucleotides align to TRBD2. Germline V gives CDR1 LNHNV, CDR2 YYDKDF (reference sequence). Germline trimming cut 0 bases from V and 0 bases from J; bases unmatched to any gene: 11. The CDR3 contains 21 residues.

The count of this clone is one. This chain joins TRBV28 and TRBJ1-5; D is undetermined. Germline lookup yields CDR1 MDHEN and CDR2 SYDVKM. This CDR3 comprises 12 residues. V was clipped by 2 bases and J by 6 bases, with 5 bases between them. For the CDR3, the DNA is TGTGCCAGCAGTTTAGACCCTCAGCCCCAGCATTTT. Amino acids: CASSLDPQPQHF.

J is TRBJ2-2 and V is TRBV14; 12 bases match TRBD1. Germline assignment: CDR1 SGHDN and CDR2 FVKESK. This CDR3 comprises 15 residues. J gave up 4 bases and V 8 bases, and 5 bases lay outside the gene matches. CDR3 in amino acids: CASAGTGGLTGELFF. The CDR3 DNA sequence: TGTGCCAGCGCCGGGACAGGGGGCCTCACCGGGGAGCTGTTTTTT.

A word on this clone: Other DNA sequences of this sample code for an identical CDR3. The V call is TRBV18, the J call TRBJ2-3; no clear D. The CDR3 is 11 amino acids. Germline CDR1 KGHSH, CDR2 LQKENI. Between the trimmed V and J ends, which lost 3 bases and 6 bases, there was a span of 4 bases. This CDR3 reads CASSPTDTQYF. In DNA, the CDR3 is TGTGCCAGCTCACCGACGGATACGCAGTATTTT.

J is TRBJ1-1 and V is TRBV27, with 8 bases that match TRBD1. CDR3 size: 14 residues. V lost 2 bases, J lost 6 bases, and 5 bases stayed unmatched. CDR1 is MNHEY, CDR2 SMNVEV, per germline (reference sequence). The chain's CDR3 is CASSLRAGGPEAFF. The CDR3 DNA reads as TGTGCCAGCAGTTTACGGGCAGGGGGCCCTGAAGCTTTCTTT.

This chain uses TRBV5-4 with TRBJ2-6; a possible D gene is TRBD2 (5 bases). V lost 0 bases to trimming and J lost 2 bases, with 6 bases between them. CDR3 length: 15 amino acids. Per germline, CDR1 SGHNT and CDR2 YYREEE (reference sequence). CDR3 region: CASSLDGTGANVLTF. In DNA form, the CDR3 reads TGTGCCAGCAGCTTGGACGGGACTGGGGCCAACGTCCTGACTTTC.

The V gene is TRBV12-1, the J gene TRBJ2-5; TRBD2 is taken as the D call from the table, unchecked against the DNA. TRBV12-1 has pseudogene status. The CDR3 totals 15 residues. This CDR3 is CASSLGGWVEETQYF. CDR3 DNA: TGTGCCAGCAGCTTGGGGGGTTGGGTTGAAGAGACCCAGTACTTC.

The chain couples TRBV6-1 to TRBJ2-1, with 9 bases aligning to TRBD1. The CDR3 is 13 residues long. CDR1 is MNHNS, CDR2 SASEGT, per germline. Unmatched junction bases numbered 6, after V lost 7 bases and J lost 8 bases. DNA of the CDR3: TGTGCCAGCACTCGACAGGGGGTCGATGAGCAGTTCTTC. Residues: CASTRQGVDEQFF.

The chain recombines TRBV18 with TRBJ2-7; D call uncertain. V lost 2 bases, J lost 0 bases, and 11 bases lay in between. This CDR3 has 15 amino acids. CDR1 and CDR2 (germline): KGHSH, LQKENI. The CDR3, as DNA: TGTGCCAGCTCACCAGAGAACCGGAGCTCCTACGAGCAGTACTTC. This codes for CASSPENRSSYEQYF.

In the case of this clone: Other DNA sequences from this sample encode an identical CDR3 as well. The V call is TRBV5-1, the J call TRBJ2-1; D might be TRBD2 (6 bases). From germline, CDR1 is SGHRS and CDR2 YFSETQ. Trimming took 0 bases from V and 4 from J, leaving 11 bases between them. The length of the CDR3 is 15 residues. The chain's CDR3 is CASSLGSGTYNEQFF. The CDR3 nucleotides read TGCGCCAGCAGCTTGGGTTCGGGGACTTACAATGAGCAGTTCTTC.

The chain uses TRBV11-2 and TRBJ2-1, with 7 bases identical to TRBD2. V lost 5 bases, J lost 0 bases, and 10 bases stayed unmatched. The CDR3 spans 17 residues. Germline-derived CDR1 and CDR2 are SGHAT and FQNNGV. The CDR3 sequence: CASSNSLLASSYNEQFF. CDR3 nucleotides: TGTGCCAGCAGCAATTCGTTACTAGCGAGCTCCTACAATGAGCAGTTCTTC.

The CDR3 sequence: CASSLRKWMGNTIYF. The CDR3 region has the DNA TGTGCCAGCAGCTTGCGGAAGTGGATGGGAAACACCATATATTTT. The rearrangement links TRBV5-6 to TRBJ1-3; D ambiguous. The CDR3 spans 15 residues. Trimming stripped 1 base from V and 4 bases from J, with 12 bases between. Germline CDR1 SGHDT, CDR2 YYEEEE.

The chain uses TRBV27 and TRBJ2-3; 9 bases fit TRBD1. Germline trimming cut 10 bases from V and 2 bases from J; bases unmatched to any gene: 10. In germline, CDR1 is MNHEY, CDR2 SMNVEV (reference sequence). CDR3 length: 15 amino acids. DNA for the CDR3: TGTGCCACCAGAACACAGGGGGCGTACACAGATACGCAGTATTTT. Amino acid sequence: CATRTQGAYTDTQYF.

Only one count was recorded for this clone. The chain is built from TRBV29-1 and TRBJ1-4; possibly TRBD1 for D (5 bases). Germline V CDR1 and CDR2: SQVTM, ANQGSEA. V was cut by 4 bases and J by 8 bases, with 11 bases left in between. The CDR3 totals 12 residues. The CDR3 nucleotides read TGCAGCGTTGTAGCGGGGGAGGAAAAACTGTTTTTT. Amino acids: CSVVAGEEKLFF.

The chain carries TRBV25-1 and TRBJ2-4, with D possibly being TRBD2 (6 bases). Trimming cost V 3 bases and J 9 bases, with 18 bases left between them. Germline-derived CDR1 and CDR2 are MGHDK and SYGVNS. The CDR3 covers 15 residues. CDR3 in amino acids: CASSEKAFRGGIQYF. DNA of the CDR3: TGTGCCAGCAGTGAGAAGGCTTTCCGGGGAGGCATTCAGTACTTC. The whole variable domain, remainder taken from reference TRBV25-1 and TRBJ2-4, is EADIYQTPRYLVIGTGKKITLECSQTMGHDKMYWYQQDPGMELHLIHYSYGVNSTEKGDLSSESTVSRIRTEHFPLTLESARPSHTSQYLCASSEKAFRGGIQYFGAGTRLSVL.